These 7 T cell receptor beta chains were all obtained from the same sample, sequenced in a study of HIV-infected patients and healthy controls. cDNA was made from 500 ng RNA using alpha and beta constant primers. Each of the alpha and beta chains got its own library through chain-specific third strand synthesis with indices. One entry per CDR3 protein results from TCRdb running MiXCR on the 5' RACE reads. The sample contains more than 3,500 distinct CDR3 sequences, about 8% of which appear only once. Antiretroviral therapy had run roughly three months, about 14 weeks, before follow-up blood collection. No cell fractionation was done, so the repertoire covers all unsorted peripheral blood T cells. Sequencing was performed on blood, taken during antiretroviral therapy. All receptors come from an adult with HIV infection.

In its sample, this clonotype ranks as medium-sized. The chain recombines TRBV7-9 with TRBJ2-1; D is perhaps TRBD2 (6 bases). Germline lookup yields CDR1 SEHNR and CDR2 FQNEAQ (reference sequence). Deletions cut 5 bases from V and 0 bases from J, with 17 bases between. CDR3 length: 17 amino acids. CDR3: CASSPRGSSSSYNEQFF. The CDR3 coding sequence is TGTGCCAGCAGCCCGCGGGGCTCTTCGAGCTCCTACAATGAGCAGTTCTTC.

By share of the sample, this clonotype is medium-sized. This rearrangement joins TRBV7-9 to TRBJ2-2; unclear D gene. This CDR3 comprises 10 residues. The V end lost 5 bases, the J end lost 7 bases, and 2 bases lay between the germline ends. CDR1 and CDR2 (germline): SEHNR, FQNEAQ (reference sequence). This chain's CDR3 is CASSVGELFF. In DNA form, the CDR3 reads TGTGCCAGCAGCGTCGGGGAGCTGTTTTTT.

This clonotype ranks as medium-sized. The gene calls are TRBV7-6 and TRBJ2-2; 7 positions match TRBD2. Germline values: CDR1 SGHVS, CDR2 FNYEAQ. The CDR3 sequence is 17 residues long. With V trimmed by 1 base and J by 1 base, 6 bases remained unmatched. CDR3 residues: CASSLVGLAVNTGELFF. In nucleotides, the CDR3 is TGTGCCAGCAGCTTAGTCGGTCTAGCGGTGAACACCGGGGAGCTGTTTTTT.

The chain uses TRBV12-3 or TRBV12-4 and TRBJ2-3, with D perhaps assigned TRBD1 or TRBD2 (5 bases each). The CDR3 consists of 12 residues. V was pared by 3 bases and J by 9 bases, with 10 bases between. This CDR3 reads CASSLGVKTQYF. The DNA of the CDR3 is TGTGCCAGCAGTTTGGGGGTAAAGACGCAGTATTTT.

This clonotype is medium-sized in the sample. The chain combines TRBV5-6 with TRBJ2-1, with D possibly TRBD1 on 5 matching bases. The germline V gene has CDR1 SGHDT and CDR2 YYEEEE. The CDR3 has 16 amino acids. Trimming cost V 4 bases and J 9 bases, with 23 bases left between them. The chain's CDR3 is CASSPVGEGVQCEQFF. The CDR3 DNA reads as TGTGCCAGCAGCCCCGTTGGGGAAGGGGTACAATGTGAGCAGTTCTTC.

In its sample, this clonotype ranks as medium-sized. The J gene is TRBJ2-1, the V gene TRBV7-2; TRBD2 matches at 10 bases. The CDR3 consists of 15 residues. The junction had 5 bases not matched to a gene; V was cut back by 3 bases and J by 6 bases. Germline CDR1 SGHTA, CDR2 FQGNSA. The CDR3 bases are TGTGCCAGCAGCTTGAGCGGGGGGGCCTCCAATGAGCAGTTCTTC. Protein: CASSLSGGASNEQFF.

By proportion, this clonotype is medium-sized. The chain joins TRBV18 to TRBJ1-5, with no clear D. This CDR3 spans 12 amino acids. The germline V gene encodes CDR1 KGHSH and CDR2 LQKENI. Trimming removed 2 bases from V and 6 bases from J, with 5 bases in between. The CDR3 nucleotides read TGTGCCAGCTCACCAGGGGTTCAGCCCCAGCATTTT. It codes for CASSPGVQPQHF.